What follows are 14 T cell receptor beta chains derived from one specimen sequenced in a study of STAT5B mutations in CD4+ large granular lymphocyte leukemia (dated by TCRdb to 2022 to 2024). The library was generated by the immunoSEQ multiplex PCR assay. What TCRdb holds here is the immuneACCESS table cut down to in-frame rearrangements. Part of the clones is not present; checked against another copy, under half of the missing clones reflect an unresolved V gene, and the others are unexplained. This sample has fewer than 50,000 clones in its table, and 65% to 85% of those were observed once. Together, the top ten hold approximately 0.4% of the sample. The sequencing input was CD4+ T cells from blood buffy coats. These receptors all come from a human donor in good health.

The chain has TRBV7-9 and TRBJ1-2, with TRBD1 matching over 10 bases. Germline CDR1 and CDR2: SEHNR and FQNEAQ (reference sequence). CDR3 size: 14 residues. J lost 7 bases, V lost 1 base, and 3 bases had no gene match. CDR3 sequence reads: CASSLGQGAGGYTF. The CDR3 DNA reads TGTGCCAGCAGCTTAGGACAGGGGGCCGGTGGCTACACCTTC.

The CDR3 protein is CASSYSGRRYGYTF. The CDR3 coding sequence is TGTGCCAGCAGTTACTCGGGGAGGCGCTATGGCTACACCTTC. V is TRBV6-6 and J is TRBJ1-2; D uncertain. The CDR3 extends over 14 amino acids. V lost 0 bases to trimming and J lost 4 bases, with 9 bases between them. Germline CDR1 MNHNY, CDR2 SVGAGI (reference sequence).

CDR3 in amino acids: CASSHTPQTGADEQYF. DNA of the CDR3: TGCGCCAGCAGCCACACTCCCCAGACAGGGGCGGACGAGCAGTACTTC. The J gene is TRBJ2-7, the V gene TRBV5-1; 8 positions agree with TRBD1. Germline V CDR1 and CDR2: SGHRS, YFSETQ. Trimming removed 4 bases from V and 5 bases from J; junction bases left unmatched: 14. The CDR3 consists of 16 residues.

The chain recombines TRBV6-1 with TRBJ1-5; TRBD1 might be the D (5 bases). Trimming cost V 7 bases and J 2 bases, with 9 bases left between them. Per germline, CDR1 MNHNS and CDR2 SASEGT. This CDR3 comprises 13 residues. CDR3 in amino acids: CASMMGGNQPQHF. DNA for the CDR3: TGTGCCAGCATGATGGGGGGCAATCAGCCCCAGCATTTT.

This clone has a handful of counts. Mismatch with germline at one junction end may stem from a read error. This chain links TRBV6-5 with TRBJ1-2; possibly TRBD1 for D (5 bases). The CDR3 loop spans 12 amino acids. Germline loops: CDR1 MNHEY, CDR2 SVGAGI. The CDR3 nucleotides read TGTGCCAGCAGTTTGGGTACAGGCCAACCTTGGTTC. Protein product: CASSLGTGQPWF.

The chain combines TRBV28 with TRBJ2-5; D is ambiguous. Trimming pared 5 bases from V and 7 bases from J, leaving 11 bases between. CDR1 is MDHEN, CDR2 SYDVKM, per germline. This CDR3 region has 12 residues. CDR3 nucleotides: TGTGCCAGCAGTCGAAGGGTGGGGACCCAGTACTTC. This sequence encodes CASSRRVGTQYF. The whole variable domain, filled in from reference TRBV28 and TRBJ2-5, reads DVKVTQSSRYLVKRTGEKVFLECVQDMDHENMFWYRQDPGLGLRLIYFSYDVKMKEKGDIPEGYSVSREKKERFSLILESASTNQTSMYLCASSRRVGTQYFGPGTRLLVL.

The chain joins TRBV11-1 to TRBJ2-2; D possibly matches TRBD1 or TRBD2 (6 bases each). Germline V lookup: CDR1 SGHAT, CDR2 FQDESV (reference sequence). This CDR3 has 15 amino acids. Between the trimmed V and J ends, which lost 2 bases and 3 bases, there was a span of 10 bases. The CDR3 protein is CASSLTGADTGELFF. DNA for the CDR3: TGTGCCAGCAGCTTAACGGGGGCGGACACCGGGGAGCTGTTTTTT.

This clone was seen just once. This sequence joins TRBV7-9 and TRBJ2-5, with 7 bases lining up with TRBD1. The closer fit of TRBJ2-7 to the DNA end suggests the J call may be wrong. Germline V gene sequence: CDR1 SEHNR, CDR2 FQNEAQ (reference sequence). The CDR3 contains 15 residues. DNA of the CDR3: TGTGCCAGCAGCAAACCGGGACAGAAGTTCTACGAGCAGTACTTC. It encodes CASSKPGQKFYEQYF.

This clone appeared a single time. The junction differs from germline at one of its ends, possibly a read error. The chain carries TRBV11-2 and TRBJ1-2; 7 bases are shared with TRBD1. The germline V gene has CDR1 SGHAT and CDR2 FQNNGV. The CDR3 consists of 13 residues. CDR3 sequence reads: CASSPGQLYRYTF. For the CDR3, the DNA is TGTGCCAGCAGCCCGGGACAGCTCTATCGCTACACCTTC. The entire variable domain, with the rest obtained from reference TRBV11-2 and TRBJ1-2, is as follows: EAGVAQSPRYKIIEKRQSVAFWCNPISGHATLYWYQQILGQGPKLLIQFQNNGVVDDSQLPKDRFSAERLKGVDSTLKIQPAKLEDSAVYLCASSPGQLYRYTFGSGTRLTVV.

The chain recombines TRBV19 with TRBJ2-2; D is uncertain. Germline V gene lookup returns CDR1 LNHDA and CDR2 SQIVND (reference sequence). With 5 bases removed from V and 1 base from J, the gap between germline ends came to 8 bases. The CDR3 spans 14 residues. In DNA, the CDR3 is TGTGCCAGTAGTTTACGAATGAACACCGGGGAGCTGTTTTTT. Protein sequence: CASSLRMNTGELFF.

This sequence joins TRBV5-1 and TRBJ1-1, with 7 bases aligning to TRBD1. Losses at the gene ends were 1 base for V and 4 bases for J; bases not matched to a gene: 4. Germline V gene sequence: CDR1 SGHRS, CDR2 YFSETQ. The CDR3 sequence is 14 residues long. CDR3 in amino acids: CASSLQGGGTEAFF. The CDR3 coding sequence is TGCGCCAGCAGCTTGCAAGGGGGCGGCACTGAAGCTTTCTTT.

V usage is TRBV5-1 and J usage is TRBJ2-5, with D perhaps TRBD1 (5 bases). There are 13 residues in the CDR3. Germline V gene sequence: CDR1 SGHRS, CDR2 YFSETQ. The ends were cut back, 6 bases at V and 2 bases at J, with 11 bases in the middle. CDR3: CASIGHTQETQYF. The CDR3 nucleotides are TGCGCCAGCATCGGACACACGCAAGAGACCCAGTACTTC.

The genes are TRBV5-1 and TRBJ2-5; a possible D gene is TRBD2 (5 bases). This CDR3 is 15 amino acids long. Germline V gives CDR1 SGHRS, CDR2 YFSETQ. V lost 0 bases and J lost 1, with 10 bases in between. The CDR3 spells CASSLGGPRQETQYF. The CDR3 DNA is TGCGCCAGCAGCTTGGGAGGGCCGCGCCAAGAGACCCAGTACTTC.

This chain links TRBV19 with TRBJ1-2; D remains unclear. Trimming cost V 3 bases and J 3 bases, with 2 bases left between them. The CDR3 runs to 11 residues. Germline CDR1 is LNHDA and CDR2 is SQIVND (reference sequence). This CDR3 reads CASSIYYGYTF. The CDR3 region has the DNA TGTGCCAGTAGTATTTACTATGGCTACACCTTC. Using reference TRBV19 and TRBJ1-2 for the parts outside the CDR3, the full variable domain is DGGITQSPKYLFRKEGQNVTLSCEQNLNHDAMYWYRQDPGQGLRLIYYSQIVNDFQKGDIAEGYSVSREKKESFPLTVTSAQKNPTAFYLCASSIYYGYTFGSGTRLTVV.